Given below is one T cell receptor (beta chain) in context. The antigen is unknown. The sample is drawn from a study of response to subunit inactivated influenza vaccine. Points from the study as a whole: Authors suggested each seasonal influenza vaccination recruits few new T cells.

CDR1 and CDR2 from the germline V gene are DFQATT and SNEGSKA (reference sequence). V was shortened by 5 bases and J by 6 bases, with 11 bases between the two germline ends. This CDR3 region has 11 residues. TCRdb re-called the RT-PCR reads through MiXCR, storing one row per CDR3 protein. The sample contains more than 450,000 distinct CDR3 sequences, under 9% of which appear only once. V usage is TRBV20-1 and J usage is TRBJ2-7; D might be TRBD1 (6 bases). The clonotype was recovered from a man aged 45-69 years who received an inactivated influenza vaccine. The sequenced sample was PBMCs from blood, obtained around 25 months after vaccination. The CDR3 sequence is CSARRTAEQYF. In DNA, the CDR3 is TGCAGTGCTCGAAGGACAGCCGAGCAGTACTTC.